This T cell receptor beta chain emerged from a study of molecular identifiers for immune sequencing clone quantification. A single record per CDR3 protein comes from TCRdb applying MiXCR to the PCR reads. Of over 90,000 distinct CDR3 sequences listed, less than 35% are singletons. V was cut by 2 bases and J by 7 bases, with 24 bases left in between. Germline V gene data show CDR1 as SQVTM and CDR2 as ANQGSEA. The CDR3 spans 18 residues. This clonotype was seen a handful of times. The receptor was derived from a human donor in good health. Some libraries in this study had Jurkat cell RNA spiked in. The sequencing sample was made of naive CD8+ T cells from blood, with Jurkat cell RNA spiked in. Subset noted: FACS-sorted CD8+CD4-CCR7+CD45RA+ naive T cells. The V and J genes are TRBV29-1 and TRBJ1-6, with TRBD1 as a possible D gene (5 bases). The CDR3 sequence: CSVERRDRGTKVNSPLHF. CDR3 nucleotide sequence: TGCAGCGTTGAAAGGAGGGACCGGGGGACCAAGGTCAATTCACCCCTCCACTTT. Variable domain in full (rest from reference TRBV29-1 and TRBJ1-6): SAVISQKPSRDICQRGTSLTIQCQVDSQVTMMFWYRQQPGQSLTLIATANQGSEATYESGFVIDKFPISRPNLTFSTLTVSNMSPEDSSIYLCSVERRDRGTKVNSPLHFGNGTRLTVT.